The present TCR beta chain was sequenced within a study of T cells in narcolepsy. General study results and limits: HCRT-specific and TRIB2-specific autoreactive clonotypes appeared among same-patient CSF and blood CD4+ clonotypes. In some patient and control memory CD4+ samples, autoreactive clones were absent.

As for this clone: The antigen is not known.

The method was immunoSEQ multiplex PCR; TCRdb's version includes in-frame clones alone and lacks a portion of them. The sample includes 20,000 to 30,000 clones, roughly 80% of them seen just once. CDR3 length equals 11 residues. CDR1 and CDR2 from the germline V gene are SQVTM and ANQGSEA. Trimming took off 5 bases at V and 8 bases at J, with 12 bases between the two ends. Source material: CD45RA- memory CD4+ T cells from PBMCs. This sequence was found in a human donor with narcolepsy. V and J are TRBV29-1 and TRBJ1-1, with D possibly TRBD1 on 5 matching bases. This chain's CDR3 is CSVPKDSEAFF. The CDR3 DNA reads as TGCAGCGTTCCGAAAGACAGCGAAGCTTTCTTT.